The 16 T cell receptor beta chains in this list originate from one sample, sequenced in a study of cytomegalovirus exposure and HLA in healthy donors. With 60 Vbeta and 13 Jbeta primers, the PCR was carried out. The protocol was immunoSEQ multiplex PCR, while the TCRdb copy is restricted to in-frame clones and leaves out a portion. The sample lists 160,000 or so clones; around three quarters were seen once. Sequenced input: PBMCs. These receptors came from a middle-aged woman in good health and CMV-seronegative.

In its sample, this clone was seen once. This chain uses TRBV5-1 with TRBJ1-2; D is ambiguous. The CDR3 totals 14 residues. V was pared by 1 base and J by 7 bases, with 14 bases between. Germline-derived CDR1 and CDR2 are SGHRS and YFSETQ. This CDR3 is CASSLSNPGSGYTF. The CDR3 nucleotides read TGCGCCAGCAGCTTGTCGAACCCCGGGTCTGGCTACACCTTC. Full variable domain (outside the CDR3, taken from reference TRBV5-1 and TRBJ1-2): KAGVTQTPRYLIKTRGQQVTLSCSPISGHRSVSWYQQTPGQGLQFLFEYFSETQRNKGNFPGRFSGRQFSNSRSEMNVSTLELGDSALYLCASSLSNPGSGYTFGSGTRLTVV.

The chain couples TRBV6-6 to TRBJ1-3, with 8 bases identical to TRBD1. CDR1 and CDR2 (germline): MNHNY, SVGAGI (reference sequence). The CDR3 sequence is 15 residues long. V was pared by 8 bases and J by 2 bases, with 8 bases of the junction left unmatched. CDR3 bases: TGTGCCAGCGAGGGCAGGGGGCCAGCTGGAAACACCATATATTTT. It specifies CASEGRGPAGNTIYF.

The chain uses TRBV4-1 and TRBJ1-4; no reliable D call. V was pared by 3 bases and J by 5 bases, with 13 bases between. CDR3 length equals 15 residues. Germline assignment: CDR1 MGHRA and CDR2 YSYEKL. The CDR3 here is CASSQVALENEKLFF. For the CDR3, the DNA is TGCGCCAGCAGCCAGGTTGCGCTGGAGAATGAAAAACTGTTTTTT.

The chain recombines TRBV5-1 with TRBJ2-3, with 8 bases identical to TRBD1. J lost 7 bases, V lost 3 bases, and 7 bases had no gene match. Germline loops: CDR1 SGHRS, CDR2 YFSETQ. This CDR3 region has 14 residues. The CDR3 loop is CASSSSQGGNTQYF. The CDR3, as DNA: TGCGCCAGCAGCTCGTCACAGGGGGGAAATACGCAGTATTTT.

The rearrangement links TRBV7-9 to TRBJ1-5, with 7 bases aligning to TRBD1. V lost 5 bases, J lost 7 bases, and 17 bases stayed unmatched. The CDR3 runs to 17 residues. Germline CDR1 and CDR2: SEHNR and FQNEAQ (reference sequence). The CDR3 reads CASSDYRSGQIGQPQHF. In DNA, the CDR3 is TGTGCCAGCAGCGATTATCGTTCGGGACAGATCGGCCAGCCCCAGCATTTT.

This sequence joins TRBV19 and TRBJ2-5, with TRBD1 matching over 9 bases. Gene TRBJ2-7 matches the end of the DNA better, so the J call may be wrong. This CDR3 comprises 14 residues. Per the germline V gene, CDR1 is LNHDA and CDR2 is SQIVND (reference sequence). CDR3 in amino acids: CASSAGTGRYEQYF. The CDR3 DNA reads TGTGCCAGTAGTGCCGGGACAGGGAGATACGAGCAGTACTTC.

V and J are TRBV2 and TRBJ1-5; D is perhaps TRBD1 (5 bases). The CDR3 contains 13 residues. Germline V gives CDR1 SNHLY, CDR2 FYNNEI. Trimming removed 6 bases from V and 0 bases from J, with 6 bases in between. The CDR3 loop reads CASRQGSNQPQHF. The CDR3 nucleotides read TGTGCCAGCAGGCAGGGTAGCAATCAGCCCCAGCATTTT.

CDR3 coding DNA: TGTGCCAGCAGTTACTCGTGGGACACCGGGGAGCTGTTTTTT. Protein: CASSYSWDTGELFF. The chain carries TRBV6-6 and TRBJ1-3; D is uncertain. TRBJ2-2 matches the DNA end more closely, so the J call is doubtful. The germline CDR1 and CDR2 sequences are MNHNY and SVGAGI (reference sequence). The CDR3 spans 14 residues.

The rearrangement joins TRBV27 to TRBJ1-2; 7 bases are a match to TRBD1. J lost 4 bases, V lost 5 bases, and 10 bases had no gene match. CDR1 MNHEY and CDR2 SMNVEV come from the germline V gene (reference sequence). CDR3 length: 15 residues. CDR3 sequence: CASSLRPTGAYGYTF. The DNA for the CDR3 is TGTGCCAGCAGTCTACGACCCACAGGGGCCTATGGCTACACCTTC.

This clone has just one count. At the DNA level, this CDR3 is encoded by other sequences in the same sample as well. This chain joins TRBV5-1 and TRBJ2-5, with 11 bases aligning to TRBD2. Germline values: CDR1 SGHRS, CDR2 YFSETQ. This CDR3 contains 14 residues. V lost 5 bases, J lost 4 bases, and 4 bases stayed unmatched. CDR3: CASSLAGGRETQYF. The CDR3 coding sequence is TGCGCCAGCAGTTTAGCGGGAGGGCGAGAGACCCAGTACTTC. Looking up the rest from reference TRBV5-1 and TRBJ2-5 gives the full variable domain: KAGVTQTPRYLIKTRGQQVTLSCSPISGHRSVSWYQQTPGQGLQFLFEYFSETQRNKGNFPGRFSGRQFSNSRSEMNVSTLELGDSALYLCASSLAGGRETQYFGPGTRLLVL.

V is TRBV15 and J is TRBJ2-3, with 11 bases aligning to TRBD2. This CDR3 has 17 amino acids. Trimming removed 3 bases from V and 3 bases from J; junction bases left unmatched: 8. The germline CDR1 and CDR2 sequences are LNHNV and YYDKDF (reference sequence). The CDR3: CATSRFFSGGATDTQYF. CDR3 DNA: TGTGCCACCAGCAGGTTCTTTAGCGGGGGGGCGACAGATACGCAGTATTTT.

The rearrangement links TRBV7-9 to TRBJ2-5; D might be TRBD2 (6 bases). Germline values: CDR1 SEHNR, CDR2 FQNEAQ (reference sequence). The ends were cut back, 3 bases at V and 3 bases at J, with 11 bases in the middle. The CDR3 loop spans 14 amino acids. CDR3 coding DNA: TGTGCCAGCAGCTTTTCTAGCGCAAAAGAGACCCAGTACTTC. This sequence encodes CASSFSSAKETQYF.

This chain uses TRBV6-1 with TRBJ1-2, with D maybe TRBD1 (5 bases). The CDR3 loop spans 15 amino acids. Germline loops: CDR1 MNHNS, CDR2 SASEGT. With 6 bases removed from V and 4 bases from J, the gap between germline ends came to 18 bases. DNA of the CDR3: TGTGCCAGCAGCCAACCACCTAACAGGTCCTATGGCTACACCTTC. It yields the protein CASSQPPNRSYGYTF.

The chain couples TRBV5-8 to TRBJ2-5; a weak D match, TRBD1 (6 bases). Between the trimmed V and J ends, which lost 4 bases and 2 bases, there was a span of 18 bases. From germline, CDR1 is SGHTS and CDR2 YDEGEE. This CDR3 spans 16 amino acids. For the CDR3, the DNA is TGTGCCAGCAGCATCACTGACCGGGACAAACAAGAGACCCAGTACTTC. Residues: CASSITDRDKQETQYF.

The J gene is TRBJ1-1, the V gene TRBV19; a weak D match, TRBD1 (6 bases). CDR1 and CDR2 (germline): LNHDA, SQIVND (reference sequence). V shed 8 bases and J shed 0 bases, with 10 bases lying between them. This CDR3 has 13 amino acids. The CDR3 DNA sequence: TGTGCCAGTCGTACAGGGCTGAACACTGAAGCTTTCTTT. Its protein product is CASRTGLNTEAFF.

The rearrangement uses TRBV10-3 and TRBJ2-1; 10 bases map to TRBD2. V shed 4 bases, J shed 7 bases, and the junction held 16 bases outside the gene matches. CDR1 ENHRY and CDR2 SYGVKD come from the germline V gene. CDR3 length: 18 amino acids. The CDR3 here is CAISAGLAGVYKMNEQFF. The CDR3, as DNA: TGTGCCATCAGTGCCGGGCTAGCGGGGGTCTACAAGATGAATGAGCAGTTCTTC.